Shown below are 3 T cell receptor beta chains from a single sample sequenced in a study of blood T cell repertoires in COVID-19. The table came from immunoSEQ multiplex PCR; TCRdb's copy has only in-frame clones and leaves some out. This table has around 300,000 clones, 75% to 90% appearing once. The source material was peripheral blood. Receptors were obtained from a woman in her sixties or seventies with COVID-19, enrolled during active disease.

J is TRBJ2-5 and V is TRBV28, with D unresolved. V was shortened by 6 bases and J by 2 bases, with 10 bases between the two germline ends. Germline V gives CDR1 MDHEN, CDR2 SYDVKM. The CDR3 is made up of 13 amino acids. The CDR3 nucleotides are TGTGCCAGCAGACCCACGGTACAAGAGACCCAGTACTTC. As protein: CASRPTVQETQYF.

The gene calls are TRBV29-1 and TRBJ1-1; no clear D. Per the germline V gene, CDR1 is SQVTM and CDR2 is ANQGSEA. This CDR3 has 12 amino acids. V lost 5 bases and J lost 5, with 12 bases in between. This chain's CDR3 is CSVLKAGTEAFF. The DNA of the CDR3 is TGCAGCGTTCTTAAGGCGGGAACTGAAGCTTTCTTT.

This clone was detected once. The chain employs TRBV9 and TRBJ2-5, with 16 positions matching TRBD2. Germline lookup yields CDR1 SGDLS and CDR2 YYNGEE. Germline trimming cut 4 bases from V and 5 bases from J; bases unmatched to any gene: 8. This CDR3 comprises 17 residues. The DNA for the CDR3 is TGTGCCAGCAGCCTTAGAGGGACTAGCGGGGGGGCCGAGACCCAGTACTTC. It specifies CASSLRGTSGGAETQYF.